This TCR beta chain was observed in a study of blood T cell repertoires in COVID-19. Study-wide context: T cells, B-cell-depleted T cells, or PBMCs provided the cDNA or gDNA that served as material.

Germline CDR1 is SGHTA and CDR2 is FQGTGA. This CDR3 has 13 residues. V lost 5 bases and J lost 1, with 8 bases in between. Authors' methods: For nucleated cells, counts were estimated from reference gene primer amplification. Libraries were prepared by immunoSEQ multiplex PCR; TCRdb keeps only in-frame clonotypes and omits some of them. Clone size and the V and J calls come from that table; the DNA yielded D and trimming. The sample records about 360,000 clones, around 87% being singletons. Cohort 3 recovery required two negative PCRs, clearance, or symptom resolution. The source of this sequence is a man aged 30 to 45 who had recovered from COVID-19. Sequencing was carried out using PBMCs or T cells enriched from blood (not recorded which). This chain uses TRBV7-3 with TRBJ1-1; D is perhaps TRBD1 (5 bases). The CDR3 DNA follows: TGTGCCAGCAGCCACGACAGGAACACTGAAGCTTTCTTT. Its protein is CASSHDRNTEAFF.